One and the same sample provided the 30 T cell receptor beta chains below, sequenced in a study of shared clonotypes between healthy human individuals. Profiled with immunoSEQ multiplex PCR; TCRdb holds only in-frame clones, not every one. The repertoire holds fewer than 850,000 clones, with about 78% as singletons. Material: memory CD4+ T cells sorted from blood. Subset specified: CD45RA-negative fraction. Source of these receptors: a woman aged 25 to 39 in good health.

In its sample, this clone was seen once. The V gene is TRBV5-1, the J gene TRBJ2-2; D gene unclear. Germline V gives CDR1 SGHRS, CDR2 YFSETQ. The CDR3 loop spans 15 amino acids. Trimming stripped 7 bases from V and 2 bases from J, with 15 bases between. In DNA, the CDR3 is TGCGCCAGCGGACCTGCGGACGCCAACACCGGGGAGCTGTTTTTT. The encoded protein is CASGPADANTGELFF.

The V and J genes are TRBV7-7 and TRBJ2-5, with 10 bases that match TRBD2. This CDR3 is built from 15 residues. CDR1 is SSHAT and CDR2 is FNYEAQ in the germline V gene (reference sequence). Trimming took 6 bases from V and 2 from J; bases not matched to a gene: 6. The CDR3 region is CASSHGLAEQETQYF. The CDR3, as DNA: TGTGCCAGCAGTCACGGACTAGCGGAACAAGAGACCCAGTACTTC.

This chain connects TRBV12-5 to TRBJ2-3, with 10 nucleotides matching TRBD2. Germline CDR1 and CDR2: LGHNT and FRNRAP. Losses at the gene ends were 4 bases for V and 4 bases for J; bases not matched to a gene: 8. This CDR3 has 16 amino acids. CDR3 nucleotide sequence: TGTGCTAGTGGTTCCATCACTAGCGGGAAGGCAGATACGCAGTATTTT. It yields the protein CASGSITSGKADTQYF.

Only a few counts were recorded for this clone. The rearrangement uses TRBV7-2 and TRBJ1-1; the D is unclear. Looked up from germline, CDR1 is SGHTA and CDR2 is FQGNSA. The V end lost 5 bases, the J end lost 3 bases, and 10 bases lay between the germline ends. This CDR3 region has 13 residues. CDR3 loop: CASSAQADTEAFF. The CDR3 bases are TGTGCCAGCAGCGCCCAGGCTGACACTGAAGCTTTCTTT.

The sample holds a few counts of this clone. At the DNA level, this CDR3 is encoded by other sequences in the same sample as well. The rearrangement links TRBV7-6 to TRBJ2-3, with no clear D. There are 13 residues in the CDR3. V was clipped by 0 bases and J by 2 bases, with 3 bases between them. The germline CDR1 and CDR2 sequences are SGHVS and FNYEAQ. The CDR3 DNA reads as TGTGCCAGCAGCTTAGCTCTCACAGATACGCAGTATTTT. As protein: CASSLALTDTQYF.

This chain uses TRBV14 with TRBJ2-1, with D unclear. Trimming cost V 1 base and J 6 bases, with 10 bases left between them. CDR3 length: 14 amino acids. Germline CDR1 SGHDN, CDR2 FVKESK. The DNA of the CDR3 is TGTGCCAGCAGCCAAGCGGGTAACGTCAATGAGCAGTTCTTC. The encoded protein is CASSQAGNVNEQFF. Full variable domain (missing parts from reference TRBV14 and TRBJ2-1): EAGVTQFPSHSVIEKGQTVTLRCDPISGHDNLYWYRRVMGKEIKFLLHFVKESKQDESGMPNNRFLAERTGGTYSTLKVQPAELEDSGVYFCASSQAGNVNEQFFGPGTRLTVL.

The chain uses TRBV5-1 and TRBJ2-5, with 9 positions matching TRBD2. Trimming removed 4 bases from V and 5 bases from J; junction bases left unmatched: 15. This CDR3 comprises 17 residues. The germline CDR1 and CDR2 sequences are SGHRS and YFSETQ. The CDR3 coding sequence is TGCGCCAGCAGCGGCTCGCCCCTGGCGGGGGGGATGGAGACCCAGTACTTC. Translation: CASSGSPLAGGMETQYF. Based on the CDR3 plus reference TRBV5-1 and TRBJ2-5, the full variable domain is KAGVTQTPRYLIKTRGQQVTLSCSPISGHRSVSWYQQTPGQGLQFLFEYFSETQRNKGNFPGRFSGRQFSNSRSEMNVSTLELGDSALYLCASSGSPLAGGMETQYFGPGTRLLVL.

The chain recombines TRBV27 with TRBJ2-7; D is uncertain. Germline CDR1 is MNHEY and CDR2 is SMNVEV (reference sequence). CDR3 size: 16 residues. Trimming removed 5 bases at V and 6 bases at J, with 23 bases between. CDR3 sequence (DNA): TGTGCCAGCAGTACTGACCCCGGCAGTTATCCCCCCGAGCAGTACTTC. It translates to CASSTDPGSYPPEQYF.

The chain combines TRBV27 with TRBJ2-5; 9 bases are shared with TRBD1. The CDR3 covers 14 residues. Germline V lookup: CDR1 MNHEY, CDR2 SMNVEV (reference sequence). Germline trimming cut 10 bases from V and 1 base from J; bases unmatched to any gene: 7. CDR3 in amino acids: CATGDRATQETQYF. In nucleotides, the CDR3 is TGTGCCACCGGGGACAGGGCGACCCAAGAGACCCAGTACTTC.

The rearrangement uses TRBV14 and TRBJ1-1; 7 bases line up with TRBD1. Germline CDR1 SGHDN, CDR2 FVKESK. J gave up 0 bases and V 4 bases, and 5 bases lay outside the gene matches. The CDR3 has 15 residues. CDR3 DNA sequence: TGTGCCAGCAGCCCGGGGACAGCCGTGAACACTGAAGCTTTCTTT. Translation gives CASSPGTAVNTEAFF.

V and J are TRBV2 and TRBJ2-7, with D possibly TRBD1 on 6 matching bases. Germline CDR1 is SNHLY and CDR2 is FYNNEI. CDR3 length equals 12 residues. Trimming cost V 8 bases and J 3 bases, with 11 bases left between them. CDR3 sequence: CASADRDYEQYF. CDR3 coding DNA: TGTGCCAGCGCGGACAGAGACTACGAGCAGTACTTC. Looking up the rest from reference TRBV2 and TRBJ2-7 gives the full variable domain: EPEVTQTPSHQVTQMGQEVILRCVPISNHLYFYWYRQILGQKVEFLVSFYNNEISEKSEIFDDQFSVERPDGSNFTLKIRSTKLEDSAMYFCASADRDYEQYFGPGTRLTVT.

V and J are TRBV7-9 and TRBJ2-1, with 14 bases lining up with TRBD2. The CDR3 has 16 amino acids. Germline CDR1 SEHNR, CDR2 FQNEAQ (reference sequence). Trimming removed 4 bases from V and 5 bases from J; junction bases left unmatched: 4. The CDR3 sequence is CASSSKGLAGDNEQFF. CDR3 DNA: TGTGCCAGCAGCTCGAAGGGACTAGCGGGGGACAATGAGCAGTTCTTC.

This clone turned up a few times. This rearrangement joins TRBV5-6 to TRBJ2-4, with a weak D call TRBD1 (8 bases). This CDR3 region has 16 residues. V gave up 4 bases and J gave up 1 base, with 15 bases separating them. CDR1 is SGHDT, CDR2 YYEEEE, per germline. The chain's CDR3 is CASSGQGGSAKNIQYF. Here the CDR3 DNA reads TGTGCCAGCAGCGGACAGGGCGGGAGTGCCAAAAACATTCAGTACTTC.

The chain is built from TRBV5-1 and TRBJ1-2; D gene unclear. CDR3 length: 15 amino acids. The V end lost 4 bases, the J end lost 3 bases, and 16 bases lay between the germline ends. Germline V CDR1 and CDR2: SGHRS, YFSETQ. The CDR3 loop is CASSPNAEKHYGYTF. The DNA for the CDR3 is TGCGCCAGCAGCCCTAATGCGGAAAAACACTATGGCTACACCTTC.

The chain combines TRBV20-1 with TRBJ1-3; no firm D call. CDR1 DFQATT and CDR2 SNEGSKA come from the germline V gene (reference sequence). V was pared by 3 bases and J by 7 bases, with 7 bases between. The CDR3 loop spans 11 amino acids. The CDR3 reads CSARSANTIYF. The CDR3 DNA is TGCAGTGCTAGGTCTGCCAACACCATATATTTT.

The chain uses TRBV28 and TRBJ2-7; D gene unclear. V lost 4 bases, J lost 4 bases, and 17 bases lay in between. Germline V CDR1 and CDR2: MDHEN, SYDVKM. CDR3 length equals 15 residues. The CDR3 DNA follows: TGTGCCAGCAGTTCTCCCCGGGTGGCGAGGTACGAGCAGTACTTC. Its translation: CASSSPRVARYEQYF.

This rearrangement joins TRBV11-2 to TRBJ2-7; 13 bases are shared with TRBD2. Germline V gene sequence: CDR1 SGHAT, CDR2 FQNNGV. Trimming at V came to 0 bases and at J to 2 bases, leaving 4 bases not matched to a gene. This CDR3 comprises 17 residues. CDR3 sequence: CASSLDLGTSGTYEQYF. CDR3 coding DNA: TGTGCCAGCAGCTTAGATTTAGGGACTAGCGGGACCTACGAGCAGTACTTC.

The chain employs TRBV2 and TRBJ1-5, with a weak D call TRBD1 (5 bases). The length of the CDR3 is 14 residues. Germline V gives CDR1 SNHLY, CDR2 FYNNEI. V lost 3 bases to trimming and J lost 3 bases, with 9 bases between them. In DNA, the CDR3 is TGTGCCAGCAGTGAGGGGACTAACAATCAGCCCCAGCATTTT. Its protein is CASSEGTNNQPQHF.

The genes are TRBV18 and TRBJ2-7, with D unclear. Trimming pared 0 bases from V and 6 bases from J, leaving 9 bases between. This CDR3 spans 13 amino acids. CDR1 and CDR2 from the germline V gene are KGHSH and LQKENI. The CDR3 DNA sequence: TGTGCCAGCTCACCACCGATAAGATCCGAGCAGTACTTC. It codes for CASSPPIRSEQYF.

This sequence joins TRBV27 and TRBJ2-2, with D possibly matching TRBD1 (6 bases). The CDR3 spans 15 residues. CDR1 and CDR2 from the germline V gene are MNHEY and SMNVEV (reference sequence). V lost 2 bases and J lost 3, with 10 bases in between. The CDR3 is CASSLEGVDTGELFF. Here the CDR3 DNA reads TGTGCCAGCAGTTTAGAGGGGGTCGACACCGGGGAGCTGTTTTTT.

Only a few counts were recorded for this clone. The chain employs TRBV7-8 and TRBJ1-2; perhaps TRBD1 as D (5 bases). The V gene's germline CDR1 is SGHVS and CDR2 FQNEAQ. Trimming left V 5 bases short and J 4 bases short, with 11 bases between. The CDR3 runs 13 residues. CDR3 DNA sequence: TGTGCCAGCAGCCCTTCCGGGGGCTATGGCTACACCTTC. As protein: CASSPSGGYGYTF.

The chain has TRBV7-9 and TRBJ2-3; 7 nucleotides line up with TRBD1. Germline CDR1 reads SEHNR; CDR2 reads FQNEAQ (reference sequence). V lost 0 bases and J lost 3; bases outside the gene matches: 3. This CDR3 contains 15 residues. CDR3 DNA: TGTGCCAGCAGCTTAGCGAGACAGGGTACAGATACGCAGTATTTT. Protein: CASSLARQGTDTQYF. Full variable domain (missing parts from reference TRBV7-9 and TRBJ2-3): DTGVSQNPRHKITKRGQNVTFRCDPISEHNRLYWYRQTLGQGPEFLTYFQNEAQLEKSRLLSDRFSAERPKGSFSTLEIQRTEQGDSAMYLCASSLARQGTDTQYFGPGTRLTVL.

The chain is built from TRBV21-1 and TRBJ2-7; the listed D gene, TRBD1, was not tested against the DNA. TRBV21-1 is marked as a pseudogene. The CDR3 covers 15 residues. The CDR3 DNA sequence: TGTGCCAGCAGCAAAGAGGTGGACAGCACCTACGAGCAGTACTTC. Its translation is CASSKEVDSTYEQYF.

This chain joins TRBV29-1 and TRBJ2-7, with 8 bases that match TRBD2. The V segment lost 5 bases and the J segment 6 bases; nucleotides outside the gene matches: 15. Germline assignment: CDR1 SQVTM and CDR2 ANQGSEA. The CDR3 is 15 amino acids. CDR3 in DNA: TGCAGCGTTCGGCTAGCGGGTTCCCCGGTGTCCGAGCAGTACTTC. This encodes CSVRLAGSPVSEQYF.

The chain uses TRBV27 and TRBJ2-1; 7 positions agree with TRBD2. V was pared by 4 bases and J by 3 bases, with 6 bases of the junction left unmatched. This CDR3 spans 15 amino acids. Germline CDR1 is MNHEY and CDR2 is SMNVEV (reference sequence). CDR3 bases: TGTGCCAGCAGTTATAGGCTAGCGGTCTACAATGAGCAGTTCTTC. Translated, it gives CASSYRLAVYNEQFF.

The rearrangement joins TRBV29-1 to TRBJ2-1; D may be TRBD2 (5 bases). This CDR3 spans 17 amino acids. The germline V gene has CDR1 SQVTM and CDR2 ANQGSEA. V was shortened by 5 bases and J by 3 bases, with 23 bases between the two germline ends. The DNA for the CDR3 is TGCAGCGTTTTGAGTCTAGCTATAAGGACGGACTACAATGAGCAGTTCTTC. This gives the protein CSVLSLAIRTDYNEQFF.

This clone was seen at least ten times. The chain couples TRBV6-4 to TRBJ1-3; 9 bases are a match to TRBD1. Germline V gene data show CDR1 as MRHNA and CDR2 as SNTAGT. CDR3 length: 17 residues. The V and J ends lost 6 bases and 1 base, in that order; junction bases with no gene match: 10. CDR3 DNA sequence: TGTGCCAGCAGGGCACGGACAGGGGTAAGGTCTGGAAACACCATATATTTT. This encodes CASRARTGVRSGNTIYF.

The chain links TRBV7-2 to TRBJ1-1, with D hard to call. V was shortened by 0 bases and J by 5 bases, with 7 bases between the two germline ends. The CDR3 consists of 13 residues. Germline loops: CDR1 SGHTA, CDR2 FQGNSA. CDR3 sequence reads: CASSLAPRTEAFF. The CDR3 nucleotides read TGTGCCAGCAGCTTAGCGCCCAGGACTGAAGCTTTCTTT. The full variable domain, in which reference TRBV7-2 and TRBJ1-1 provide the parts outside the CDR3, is GAGVSQSPSNKVTEKGKDVELRCDPISGHTALYWYRQSLGQGLEFLIYFQGNSAPDKSGLPSDRFSAERTGGSVSTLTIQRTQQEDSAVYLCASSLAPRTEAFFGQGTRLTVV.

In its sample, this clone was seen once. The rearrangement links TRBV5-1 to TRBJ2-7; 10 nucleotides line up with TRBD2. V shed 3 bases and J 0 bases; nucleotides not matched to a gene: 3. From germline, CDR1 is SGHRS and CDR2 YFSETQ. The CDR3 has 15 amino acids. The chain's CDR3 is CASSYGTSDSYEQYF. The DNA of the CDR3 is TGCGCCAGCAGCTACGGGACTAGCGACTCCTACGAGCAGTACTTC.

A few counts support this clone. The CDR3: CASRDTGTPTYEQYF. CDR3 nucleotide sequence: TGTGCCAGCAGAGATACCGGGACTCCAACCTACGAGCAGTACTTC. The V and J genes are TRBV28 and TRBJ2-7, with TRBD2 as a possible D gene (6 bases). Trimming removed 6 bases from V and 2 bases from J, with 17 bases in between. CDR3 length: 15 amino acids. Per germline, CDR1 MDHEN and CDR2 SYDVKM.